A single sample is the source of the 10 T cell receptor beta chains below, sequenced in a study of blood T cell repertoires in COVID-19. Generated by immunoSEQ multiplex PCR, the TCRdb table keeps only in-frame clones and is missing some. The table lists under 200,000 clones, approximately 86% of them singletons. What was sequenced was peripheral blood. These receptors were collected from a man in his 60s with acute or convalescent COVID-19.

This clone was seen a single time. The rearrangement joins TRBV5-4 to TRBJ2-5; TRBD2 is a possible D gene (5 bases). The germline V gene encodes CDR1 SGHNT and CDR2 YYREEE (reference sequence). Trimming cost V 0 bases and J 0 bases, with 9 bases left between them. The CDR3 runs to 15 residues. CDR3 in DNA: TGTGCCAGCAGCTTGGGGCCTAGCAACCAAGAGACCCAGTACTTC. Translating gives CASSLGPSNQETQYF.

The V gene is TRBV3-1 (or the pseudogene TRBV3-2), the J gene TRBJ1-1, with 9 bases that match TRBD1. The CDR3 has 14 residues. Per the germline V gene, CDR1 is LGHDT and CDR2 is YNNKEL (reference sequence). The junction had 10 bases not matched to a gene; V was cut back by 8 bases and J by 6 bases. CDR3: CASQVTGGASEAFF. The CDR3 DNA follows: TGTGCCAGCCAAGTTACAGGGGGCGCGTCTGAAGCTTTCTTT.

The chain couples TRBV3-1 (or the pseudogene TRBV3-2) to TRBJ2-1; tentatively, D is TRBD2 (5 bases). V was pared by 3 bases and J by 0 bases, with 6 bases between. CDR1 and CDR2 from the germline V gene are LGHDT and YNNKEL (reference sequence). CDR3 size: 14 residues. CDR3 region: CASSHLASYNEQFF. As DNA, the CDR3 is TGTGCCAGCAGCCACCTAGCCTCCTACAATGAGCAGTTCTTC.

The chain is built from TRBV4-2 and TRBJ2-1; 8 bases are shared with TRBD1. The CDR3 runs to 15 residues. CDR1 is LGHNA and CDR2 is YNFKEQ in the germline V gene. The junction had 5 bases not matched to a gene; V was cut back by 1 base and J by 6 bases. The CDR3 reads CASSQGQGAFNEQFF. The DNA for the CDR3 is TGTGCCAGCAGCCAAGGTCAGGGGGCATTCAATGAGCAGTTCTTC.

The genes are TRBV30 and TRBJ2-3; TRBD2 matches 12 bases. The length of the CDR3 is 14 residues. Trimming cost V 5 bases and J 7 bases; bases outside gene matches: 7. Germline-derived CDR1 and CDR2 are GTSNPN and SVGIG (reference sequence). CDR3 in DNA: TGTGCCTGGCGACTAGCGGGAGCGGAGTATACGCAGTATTTT. Its protein is CAWRLAGAEYTQYF.

The gene calls are TRBV11-3 and TRBJ2-1, with D tentatively TRBD2 (6 bases). The CDR3 has 15 amino acids. V lost 3 bases, J lost 2 bases, and 11 bases lay in between. Germline CDR1 and CDR2: SGHNT and YENEEA. The DNA for the CDR3 is TGTGCCAGCAGCTTTGGCGGGACCGCCTACAATGAGCAGTTCTTC. Protein sequence: CASSFGGTAYNEQFF. Supplemented by reference TRBV11-3 and TRBJ2-1, the full variable domain reads EAGVVQSPRYKIIEKKQPVAFWCNPISGHNTLYWYLQNLGQGPELLIRYENEEAVDDSQLPKDRFSAERLKGVDSTLKIQPAELGDSAVYLCASSFGGTAYNEQFFGPGTRLTVL.

The gene calls are TRBV27 and TRBJ1-3, with D uncertain. The V gene's germline CDR1 is MNHEY and CDR2 SMNVEV (reference sequence). V lost 2 bases to trimming and J lost 0 bases, with 11 bases between them. The CDR3 has 16 residues. CDR3 sequence: CASSLLPLSSGNTIYF. CDR3 bases: TGTGCCAGCAGTTTACTACCGTTGAGCTCTGGAAACACCATATATTTT.

The chain recombines TRBV10-3 with TRBJ1-5; the match to TRBD1 covers 12 bases. The CDR3 has 11 residues. The V gene's germline CDR1 is ENHRY and CDR2 SYGVKD. V lost 11 bases to trimming and J lost 14 bases; unmatched junction nucleotides: 7. The CDR3 coding sequence is TGTGCCGCCGGGACAGGGGGCCCCGAGCATTTT. Translated: CAAGTGGPEHF.

The table lists this clone with a few counts. The chain employs TRBV29-1 and TRBJ2-7, with a possible D match to TRBD1 (6 bases). CDR1 is SQVTM and CDR2 is ANQGSEA in the germline V gene. The V end lost 3 bases, the J end lost 5 bases, and 17 bases lay between the germline ends. The CDR3 runs 14 residues. As DNA, the CDR3 is TGCAGCGTTGAGGGTAACAGGGATTCCAACGAGCAGTACTTC. Translating it yields CSVEGNRDSNEQYF.

This chain joins TRBV25-1 and TRBJ1-2; D gene unclear. This CDR3 has 14 residues. V was pared by 2 bases and J by 8 bases, with 15 bases between. Germline CDR1 reads MGHDK; CDR2 reads SYGVNS. The CDR3 sequence: CASSETHGFGGYTF. The CDR3 DNA sequence: TGTGCCAGCAGTGAAACACATGGGTTCGGGGGCTACACCTTC.